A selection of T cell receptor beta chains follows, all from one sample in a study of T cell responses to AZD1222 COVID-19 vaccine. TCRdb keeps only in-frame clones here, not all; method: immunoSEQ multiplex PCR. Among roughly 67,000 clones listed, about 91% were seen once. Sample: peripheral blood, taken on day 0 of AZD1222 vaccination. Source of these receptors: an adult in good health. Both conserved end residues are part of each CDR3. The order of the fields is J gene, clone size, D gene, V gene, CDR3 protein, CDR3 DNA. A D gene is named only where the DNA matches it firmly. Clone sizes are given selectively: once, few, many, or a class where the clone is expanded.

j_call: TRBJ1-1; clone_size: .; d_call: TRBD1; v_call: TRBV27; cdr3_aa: CASSLIPSQGNAEAFF; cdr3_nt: TGTGCCAGCAGTTTAATACCCTCACAGGGGAACGCTGAAGCTTTCTTT
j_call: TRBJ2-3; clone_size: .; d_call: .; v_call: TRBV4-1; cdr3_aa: CASSQTSNTDTQYF; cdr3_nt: TGCGCCAGCAGCCAAACGTCTAACACAGATACGCAGTATTTT
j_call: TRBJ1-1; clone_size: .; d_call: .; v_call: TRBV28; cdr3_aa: CASAMTATNTEAFF; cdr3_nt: TGTGCCAGCGCCATGACAGCGACTAACACTGAAGCTTTCTTT
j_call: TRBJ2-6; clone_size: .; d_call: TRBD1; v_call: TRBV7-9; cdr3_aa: CASSVWDRDSGANVLTF; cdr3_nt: TGTGCCAGCAGCGTGTGGGACAGGGATTCTGGGGCCAACGTCCTGACTTTC
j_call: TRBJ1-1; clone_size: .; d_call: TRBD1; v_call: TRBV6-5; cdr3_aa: CASRRTGSNTEAFF; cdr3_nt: TGTGCCAGCAGAAGGACAGGATCGAACACTGAAGCTTTCTTT
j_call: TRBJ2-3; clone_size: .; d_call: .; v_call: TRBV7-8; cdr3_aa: CASSLDLGQPSDTQYF; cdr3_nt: TGTGCCAGCAGCTTAGACTTGGGCCAGCCGTCGGATACGCAGTATTTT
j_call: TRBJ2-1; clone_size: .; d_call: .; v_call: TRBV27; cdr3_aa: CASSFNPNEQFF; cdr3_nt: TGTGCCAGCAGTTTTAATCCCAATGAGCAGTTCTTC
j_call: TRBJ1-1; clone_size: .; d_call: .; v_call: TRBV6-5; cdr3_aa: CASGSTGNTEAFF; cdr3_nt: TGTGCCAGCGGATCGACAGGGAACACTGAAGCTTTCTTT
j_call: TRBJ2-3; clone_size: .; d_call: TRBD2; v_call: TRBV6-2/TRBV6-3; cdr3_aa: CASSNGLAGFTSTDTQYF; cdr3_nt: TGTGCCAGCAGCAACGGACTAGCGGGGTTTACTAGCACAGATACGCAGTATTTT
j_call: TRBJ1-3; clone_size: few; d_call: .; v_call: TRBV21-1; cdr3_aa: CASSKNGTRVVYRSSGNTIYF; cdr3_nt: TGTGCCAGCAGCAAAAACGGGACCCGGGTGGTGTATCGGAGCTCTGGAAACACCATATATTTT
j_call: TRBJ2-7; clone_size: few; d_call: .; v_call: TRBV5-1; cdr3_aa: CASSLAGGFSYEQYF; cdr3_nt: TGCGCCAGCAGCTTGGCGGGCGGGTTCTCCTACGAGCAGTACTTC
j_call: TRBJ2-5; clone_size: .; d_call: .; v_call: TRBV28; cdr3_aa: CASSLLPGGETQYF; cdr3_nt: TGTGCCAGCAGTTTATTGCCAGGAGGGGAGACCCAGTACTTC
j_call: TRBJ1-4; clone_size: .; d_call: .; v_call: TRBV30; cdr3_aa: CAWRDIKQKLFF; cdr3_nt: TGTGCCTGGAGAGACATAAAACAAAAACTGTTTTTT
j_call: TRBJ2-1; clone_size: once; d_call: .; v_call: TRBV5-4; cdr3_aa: CASSLGQGGFNEQFF; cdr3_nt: TGTGCCAGCAGCTTGGGCCAGGGGGGATTCAATGAGCAGTTCTTC
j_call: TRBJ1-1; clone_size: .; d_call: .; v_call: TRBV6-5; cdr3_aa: CASRRPGAEAFF; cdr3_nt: TGTGCCAGCAGAAGGCCAGGCGCTGAAGCTTTCTTT
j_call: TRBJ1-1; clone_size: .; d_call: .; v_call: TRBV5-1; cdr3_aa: CASSLEGGEAFF; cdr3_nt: TGCGCCAGCAGCTTGGAGGGGGGAGAAGCTTTCTTT
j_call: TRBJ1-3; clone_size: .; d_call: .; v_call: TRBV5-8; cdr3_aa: CASSLQGHSGNTIYF; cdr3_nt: TGTGCCAGCAGCTTACAGGGACACTCTGGAAACACCATATATTTT
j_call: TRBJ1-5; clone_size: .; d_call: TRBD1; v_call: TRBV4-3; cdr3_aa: CASSQDYRGNQPQHF; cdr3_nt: TGCGCCAGCAGCCAAGATTACAGGGGTAATCAGCCCCAGCATTTT
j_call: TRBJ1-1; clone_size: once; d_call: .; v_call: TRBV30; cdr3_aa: CAWNRVRGNTEAFF; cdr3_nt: TGTGCCTGGAACAGGGTTAGGGGGAACACTGAAGCTTTCTTT
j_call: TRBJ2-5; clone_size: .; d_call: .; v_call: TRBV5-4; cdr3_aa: CASSYVQQGDETQYF; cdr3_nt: TGTGCCAGCAGCTATGTCCAACAGGGAGATGAGACCCAGTACTTC
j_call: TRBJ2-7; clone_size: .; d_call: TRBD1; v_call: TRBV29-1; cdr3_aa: CSVLGQGAGEQYF; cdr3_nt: TGCAGCGTGCTGGGACAGGGGGCGGGCGAGCAGTACTTC
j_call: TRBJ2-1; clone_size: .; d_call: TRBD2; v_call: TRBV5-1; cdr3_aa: CASSLDGTIYNEQFF; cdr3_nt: TGCGCCAGCAGCTTGGACGGGACTATCTACAATGAGCAGTTCTTC
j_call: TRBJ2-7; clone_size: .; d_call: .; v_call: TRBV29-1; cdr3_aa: CSVSTATGPYEQYF; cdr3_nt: TGCAGCGTATCGACCGCAACGGGCCCCTACGAGCAGTACTTC
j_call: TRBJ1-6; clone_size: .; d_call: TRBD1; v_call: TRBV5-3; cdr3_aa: CARSVPDRVEDSPLHF; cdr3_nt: TGTGCCAGAAGCGTTCCGGACAGGGTGGAGGATTCACCCCTCCACTTT
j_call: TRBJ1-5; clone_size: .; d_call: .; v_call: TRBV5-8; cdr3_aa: CASSSTVYSNQPQHF; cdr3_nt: TGTGCCAGCAGCTCGACAGTTTATAGCAATCAGCCCCAGCATTTT
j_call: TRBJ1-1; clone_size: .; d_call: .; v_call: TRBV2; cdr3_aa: CASLRQPNTEAFF; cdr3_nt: TGTGCCAGCCTTCGACAGCCAAACACTGAAGCTTTCTTT
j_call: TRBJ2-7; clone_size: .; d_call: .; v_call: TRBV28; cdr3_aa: CASLSAGTSGDEQYF; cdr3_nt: TGTGCCAGCCTTTCTGCTGGGACCTCCGGGGACGAGCAGTACTTC
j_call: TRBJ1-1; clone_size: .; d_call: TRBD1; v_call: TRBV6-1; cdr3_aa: CASSEFGTDSEAFF; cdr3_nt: TGTGCCAGCAGTGAGTTCGGGACAGATAGTGAAGCTTTCTTT
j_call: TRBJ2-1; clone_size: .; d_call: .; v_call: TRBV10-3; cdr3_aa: CAISEGQYNEQFF; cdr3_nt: TGTGCCATCAGTGAGGGACAGTACAATGAGCAGTTCTTC
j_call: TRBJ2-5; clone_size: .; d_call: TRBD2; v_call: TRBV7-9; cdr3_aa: CASSLGGIQETQYF; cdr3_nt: TGTGCCAGCAGCTTGGGGGGGATCCAAGAGACCCAGTACTTC
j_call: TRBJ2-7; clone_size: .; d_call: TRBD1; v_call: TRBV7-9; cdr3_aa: CASGIQGAAHEQYF; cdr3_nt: TGTGCCAGCGGTATACAGGGGGCGGCCCACGAGCAGTACTTC
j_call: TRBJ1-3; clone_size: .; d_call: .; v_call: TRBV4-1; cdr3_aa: CASSQVPRRQDGNTIYF; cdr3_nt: TGCGCCAGCAGCCAAGTTCCCCGACGACAGGACGGAAACACCATATATTTT
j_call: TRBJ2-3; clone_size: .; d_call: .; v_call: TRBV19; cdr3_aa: CASSTEYRSTDTQYF; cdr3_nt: TGTGCCAGTAGTACGGAGTACAGGAGCACAGATACGCAGTATTTT
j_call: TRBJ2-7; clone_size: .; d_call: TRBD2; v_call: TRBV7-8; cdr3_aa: CASSLILAGDNYEQYF; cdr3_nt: TGTGCCAGCAGCTTAATTCTAGCGGGAGACAACTACGAGCAGTACTTC
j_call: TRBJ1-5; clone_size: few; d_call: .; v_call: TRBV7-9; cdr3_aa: CASSPRRPSNQPQHF; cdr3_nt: TGTGCCAGCAGCCCCCGACGGCCTAGCAATCAGCCCCAGCATTTT
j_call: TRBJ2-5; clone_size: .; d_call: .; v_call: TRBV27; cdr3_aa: CASSSPGSYKETQYF; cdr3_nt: TGTGCCAGCAGTTCACCAGGATCGTATAAGGAGACCCAGTACTTC
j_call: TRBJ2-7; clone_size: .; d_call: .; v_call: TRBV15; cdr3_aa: CATSSELNYEQYF; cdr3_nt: TGTGCCACCAGCAGCGAACTAAACTACGAGCAGTACTTC
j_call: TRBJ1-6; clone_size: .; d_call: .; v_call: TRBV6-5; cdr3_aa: CASSYSDSNNSPLHF; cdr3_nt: TGTGCCAGCAGTTATAGTGACAGCAATAATTCACCCCTCCACTTT
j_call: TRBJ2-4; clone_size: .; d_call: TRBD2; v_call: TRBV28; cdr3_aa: CATQTRLAGVLAKNIQYF; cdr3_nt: TGTGCCACCCAAACCCGACTAGCGGGGGTCCTAGCCAAAAACATTCAGTACTTC
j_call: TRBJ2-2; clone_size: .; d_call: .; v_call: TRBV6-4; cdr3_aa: CASSALGGPNTGELFF; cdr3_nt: TGTGCCAGCAGTGCCCTTGGGGGGCCCAACACCGGGGAGCTGTTTTTT
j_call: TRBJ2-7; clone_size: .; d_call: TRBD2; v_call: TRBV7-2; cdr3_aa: CASSLGAGVSEQYF; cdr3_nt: TGTGCCAGCAGCTTGGGAGCGGGAGTTTCCGAGCAGTACTTC
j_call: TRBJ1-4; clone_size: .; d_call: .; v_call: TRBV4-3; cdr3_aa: CASSQVVYGEKLFF; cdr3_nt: TGCGCCAGCAGCCAAGTTGTATATGGTGAAAAACTGTTTTTT
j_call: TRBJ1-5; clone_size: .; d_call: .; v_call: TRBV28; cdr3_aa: CASSATDEVGQPQHF; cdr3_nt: TGTGCCAGCAGTGCTACCGACGAGGTGGGTCAGCCCCAGCATTTT
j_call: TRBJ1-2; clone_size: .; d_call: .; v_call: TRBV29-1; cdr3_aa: CSVEGTGAGDLYGYTF; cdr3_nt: TGCAGCGTTGAGGGAACGGGGGCGGGGGATTTATATGGCTACACCTTC
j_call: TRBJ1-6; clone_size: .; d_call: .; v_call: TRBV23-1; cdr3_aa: CASSQSRPVGPLHF; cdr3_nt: TGCGCCAGCAGTCAATCGAGGCCGGTAGGACCCCTCCACTTT
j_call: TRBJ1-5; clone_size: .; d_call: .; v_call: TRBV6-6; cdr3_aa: CASSYLNSNQPQHF; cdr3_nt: TGTGCCAGCAGTTACCTGAATAGCAATCAGCCCCAGCATTTT
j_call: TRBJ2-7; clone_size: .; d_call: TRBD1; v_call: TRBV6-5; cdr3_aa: CASRNDRAEQYF; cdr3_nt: TGTGCCAGCAGGAACGACAGGGCCGAGCAGTACTTC
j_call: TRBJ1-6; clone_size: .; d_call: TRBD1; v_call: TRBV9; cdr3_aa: CASSVGAGTGSTPLHF; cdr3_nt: TGTGCCAGCAGCGTTGGGGCCGGGACAGGGTCGACTCCCCTCCACTTT
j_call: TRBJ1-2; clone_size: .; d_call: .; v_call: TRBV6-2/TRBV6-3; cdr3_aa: CASSYRDNYGYTF; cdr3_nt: TGTGCCAGCAGTTACCGGGACAACTATGGCTACACCTTC
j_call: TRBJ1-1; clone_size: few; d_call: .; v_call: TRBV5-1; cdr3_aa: CASSLFRTNTEAFF; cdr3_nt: TGCGCCAGCAGCTTGTTCAGAACGAACACTGAAGCTTTCTTT